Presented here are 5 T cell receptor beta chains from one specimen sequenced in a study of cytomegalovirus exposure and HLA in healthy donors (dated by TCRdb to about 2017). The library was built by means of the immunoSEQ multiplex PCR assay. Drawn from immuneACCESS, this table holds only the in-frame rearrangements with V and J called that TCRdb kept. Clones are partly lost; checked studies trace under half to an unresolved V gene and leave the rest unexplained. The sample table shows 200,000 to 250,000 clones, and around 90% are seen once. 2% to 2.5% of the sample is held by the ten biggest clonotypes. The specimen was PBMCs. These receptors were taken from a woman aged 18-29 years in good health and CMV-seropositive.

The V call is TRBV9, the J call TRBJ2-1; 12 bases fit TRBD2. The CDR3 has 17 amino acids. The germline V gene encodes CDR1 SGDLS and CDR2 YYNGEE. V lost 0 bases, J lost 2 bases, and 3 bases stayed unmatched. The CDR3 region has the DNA TGTGCCAGCAGCGTAGAGGGACTAGCGGGCCCCTACAATGAGCAGTTCTTC. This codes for CASSVEGLAGPYNEQFF. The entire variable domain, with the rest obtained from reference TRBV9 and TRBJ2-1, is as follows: DSGVTQTPKHLITATGQRVTLRCSPRSGDLSVYWYQQSLDQGLQFLIQYYNGEERAKGNILERFSAQQFPDLHSELNLSSLELGDSALYFCASSVEGLAGPYNEQFFGPGTRLTVL.

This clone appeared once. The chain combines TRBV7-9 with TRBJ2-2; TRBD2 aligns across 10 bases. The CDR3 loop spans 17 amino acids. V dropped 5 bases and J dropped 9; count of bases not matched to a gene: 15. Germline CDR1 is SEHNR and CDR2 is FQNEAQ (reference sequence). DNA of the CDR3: TGTGCCAGCAGCCTAAGGCCGGGACTAGCGATTTTCCGGGAGCTGTTTTTT. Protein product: CASSLRPGLAIFRELFF.

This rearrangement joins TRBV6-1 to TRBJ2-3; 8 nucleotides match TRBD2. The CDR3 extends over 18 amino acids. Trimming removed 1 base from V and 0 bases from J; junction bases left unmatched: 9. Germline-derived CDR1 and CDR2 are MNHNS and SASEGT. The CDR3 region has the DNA TGTGCCAGCAGTGAAGAAGCGGGAGTGACAGCTAGCACAGATACGCAGTATTTT. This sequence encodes CASSEEAGVTASTDTQYF.

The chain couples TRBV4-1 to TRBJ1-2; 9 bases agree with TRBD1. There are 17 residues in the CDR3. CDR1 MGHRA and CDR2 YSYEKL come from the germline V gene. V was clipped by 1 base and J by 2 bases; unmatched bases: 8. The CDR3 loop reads CASSQVGTGNPNYGYTF. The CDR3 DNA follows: TGCGCCAGCAGCCAAGTGGGGACAGGGAATCCGAACTATGGCTACACCTTC.

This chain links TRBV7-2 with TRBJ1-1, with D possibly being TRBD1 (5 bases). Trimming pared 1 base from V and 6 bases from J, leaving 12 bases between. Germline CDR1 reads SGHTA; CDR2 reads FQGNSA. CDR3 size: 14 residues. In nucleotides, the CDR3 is TGTGCCAGCAGCTTAGACGGCTCGGGGGCTGAAGCTTTCTTT. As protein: CASSLDGSGAEAFF.